This TCR beta chain was recovered during a study of T-cell reconstitution after alpha-beta-depleted transplantation in children. General study findings and limits: Surviving recipient T cells and thymic progenitors produced the high day-60 TCRbeta diversity seen in some patients. Reportedly, alpha-beta T cells present about two months post-transplant originated from several hundred expanded clones of graft origin. Hyperexpanded clones declined; after one year, newly produced T cells mostly supplied diversity.

The table lists this clonotype with many counts. Its target is unknown. CDR1 MNHEY and CDR2 SVGEGT come from the germline V gene. The CDR3 contains 15 residues. V dropped 6 bases and J dropped 7 bases, with 21 bases sitting between them. A library of TCRbeta sequences, prepared with unique molecular identifiers, was generated. TCRdb redid the calling of the PCR reads with MiXCR, one entry per CDR3 protein. This table has some 300,000 distinct CDR3 sequences, 6% to 10% appearing once. The receptor comes from a female patient aged 2 to 10 who had a stem cell transplant for Fanconi anemia, so the T cells may come from the graft donor. The sample in question was peripheral blood, obtained 360 days after TCRalphabeta/CD19-depleted stem cell transplant. This chain joins TRBV6-2 or TRBV6-3 and TRBJ1-2; the D is unclear. The CDR3 DNA is TGTGCCAGCAGACCGAAGGAAGGGTCCTTTCGTGGCTACACCTTC. Its translation is CASRPKEGSFRGYTF.